These 9 T cell receptor beta chains were sequenced from one sample in a study of blood T cell repertoires in COVID-19. Clones were sequenced by immunoSEQ multiplex PCR, and TCRdb holds only the in-frame ones, with some missing. In the table there are approximately 61,000 clones, more than 75% of which are singletons. The sequenced material came from peripheral blood. The receptors here all came from a human donor in a cohort sampled during active COVID-19.

The rearrangement joins TRBV28 to TRBJ2-1, with 13 bases fitting TRBD2. The J segment lost 2 bases and the V segment lost 10 bases, leaving 11 bases of the junction unmatched. CDR1 is MDHEN and CDR2 is SYDVKM in the germline V gene. This CDR3 has 17 amino acids. The CDR3 spells CATELAGGFKTYNEQFF. The CDR3 DNA reads as TGTGCCACCGAACTAGCGGGAGGGTTTAAAACCTACAATGAGCAGTTCTTC.

This clone has a handful of counts. V is TRBV28 and J is TRBJ1-4; 7 positions match TRBD1. Germline V gene sequence: CDR1 MDHEN, CDR2 SYDVKM. There are 13 residues in the CDR3. V was pared by 5 bases and J by 7 bases, with 4 bases of the junction left unmatched. CDR3 sequence: CASSARDSEKLFF. In DNA, the CDR3 is TGTGCCAGCAGTGCCCGGGACAGTGAAAAACTGTTTTTT.

This sequence joins TRBV19 and TRBJ2-7; 8 bases fit TRBD1. The germline gives CDR1 LNHDA, CDR2 SQIVND (reference sequence). CDR3 length: 14 amino acids. The V gene end was trimmed by 6 bases and the J gene end by 0 bases; junction bases not matched to a gene: 4. The CDR3 spells CASRSDRVSYEQYF. In nucleotides, the CDR3 is TGTGCCAGTAGGTCGGACAGGGTCTCCTACGAGCAGTACTTC.

J is TRBJ1-2 and V is TRBV6-6, with 7 positions matching TRBD1. V was pared by 8 bases and J by 5 bases, with 11 bases of the junction left unmatched. The CDR3 extends over 14 amino acids. CDR1 MNHNY and CDR2 SVGAGI come from the germline V gene (reference sequence). CDR3 loop: CASAERQGGYGYTF. DNA for the CDR3: TGTGCCAGCGCAGAACGACAGGGCGGATATGGCTACACCTTC.

The chain employs TRBV18 and TRBJ2-1; perhaps TRBD2 as D (6 bases). The CDR3 runs to 14 residues. Trimming took 4 bases from V and 9 from J, leaving 16 bases between them. Germline V gene data show CDR1 as KGHSH and CDR2 as LQKENI. CDR3 DNA sequence: TGTGCCAGCTCACGTACTGGAGGGCAGGGTGAGCAGTTCTTC. This translates into CASSRTGGQGEQFF.

V and J are TRBV7-2 and TRBJ2-4; tentatively, D is TRBD1 (6 bases). This CDR3 has 14 amino acids. Germline V gives CDR1 SGHTA, CDR2 FQGNSA. V lost 1 base to trimming and J lost 9 bases, with 13 bases between them. CDR3 region: CASSLGGPVSIQYF. The CDR3 nucleotides read TGTGCCAGCAGCTTAGGGGGGCCCGTTAGCATTCAGTACTTC.

V gene TRBV28 combines with J gene TRBJ2-7; D gene uncertain. The V gene's germline CDR1 is MDHEN and CDR2 SYDVKM. Between the trimmed V and J ends, which lost 4 bases and 2 bases, there was a span of 12 bases. The CDR3 sequence is 14 residues long. CDR3 in DNA: TGTGCCAGCAGTTCCCTAGGAGCGCCCTACGAGCAGTACTTC. It yields the protein CASSSLGAPYEQYF.

Comment on this clone: Sequence at one end of the junction differs from germline and may be a read error. The V and J genes are TRBV3-1 (or the pseudogene TRBV3-2) and TRBJ2-3, with D possibly TRBD2 on 5 matching bases. The V gene's germline CDR1 is LGHDT and CDR2 YNNKEL (reference sequence). This CDR3 region has 14 residues. DNA of the CDR3: TGTGCCAGCAGCCAATTTTCTAGCACCGATACGCAGTATTTT. This gives the protein CASSQFSSTDTQYF.

This clone was picked up one time. V and J are TRBV18 and TRBJ1-4; possible D gene TRBD1, 5 bases. V lost 3 bases, J lost 4 bases, and 9 bases lay in between. The CDR3 extends over 14 amino acids. Germline V CDR1 and CDR2: KGHSH, LQKENI. CDR3 loop: CASSPLGGNEKLFF. In DNA form, the CDR3 reads TGTGCCAGCTCACCCCTCGGGGGTAATGAAAAACTGTTTTTT. Supplemented by reference TRBV18 and TRBJ1-4, the full variable domain reads NAGVMQNPRHLVRRRGQEARLRCSPMKGHSHVYWYRQLPEEGLKFMVYLQKENIIDESGMPKERFSAEFPKEGPSILRIQQVVRGDSAAYFCASSPLGGNEKLFFGSGTQLSVL.